These 21 T cell receptor beta chains originate from one sample sequenced in a study of blood T cell repertoires in COVID-19. Generated by immunoSEQ multiplex PCR, the TCRdb table keeps only in-frame clones and is missing some. Counted here are about 43,000 clones, roughly 89% occurring once; the ten biggest clones make up approximately 3.8%. The sample consisted of peripheral blood. Receptors originate from a man between 40 and 49 years old with COVID-19, enrolled during active disease.

The chain joins TRBV7-2 to TRBJ2-1; 12 nucleotides line up with TRBD2. Germline CDR1 and CDR2: SGHTA and FQGNSA. The junction had 3 bases not matched to a gene; V was cut back by 7 bases and J by 2 bases. CDR3 size: 15 residues. The CDR3 DNA reads as TGTGCCAGCAACCTAGCGGGAGGGACCTACAATGAGCAGTTCTTC. Translated: CASNLAGGTYNEQFF.

The rearrangement uses TRBV19 and TRBJ2-3; D may be TRBD1 (5 bases). The V end was cut by 1 base, the J end by 14 bases, with 13 bases between. Germline loops: CDR1 LNHDA, CDR2 SQIVND (reference sequence). CDR3 length equals 12 residues. The CDR3 loop is CASSIGGCQGYF. The CDR3, as DNA: TGTGCCAGTAGTATAGGTGGGTGCCAGGGGTATTTT.

This rearrangement joins TRBV27 to TRBJ2-1; tentatively, D is TRBD1 (5 bases). Germline V gives CDR1 MNHEY, CDR2 SMNVEV (reference sequence). The CDR3 consists of 15 residues. V was shortened by 6 bases and J by 0 bases, with 12 bases between the two germline ends. The CDR3: CASRGVWSSYNEQFF. The DNA for the CDR3 is TGTGCCAGCAGAGGGGTCTGGAGCTCCTACAATGAGCAGTTCTTC.

This clone was counted between two and nine times. The chain combines TRBV19 with TRBJ1-6, with 10 bases lining up with TRBD1. V lost 6 bases to trimming and J lost 10 bases; unmatched junction nucleotides: 9. Germline CDR1 and CDR2: LNHDA and SQIVND (reference sequence). The CDR3 consists of 15 residues. CDR3 protein: CASRLGQGPVSPLHF. CDR3 DNA: TGTGCCAGTAGGTTGGGACAGGGGCCGGTCTCACCCCTCCACTTT.

This clone is a singleton in its sample. The V and J genes are TRBV27 and TRBJ2-2; 8 bases match TRBD2. CDR3 length: 15 residues. The germline V gene has CDR1 MNHEY and CDR2 SMNVEV (reference sequence). With 5 bases clipped from V and 5 bases from J, the junction kept 7 bases outside the gene matches. CDR3 protein: CASSGSGSGTGELFF. Here the CDR3 DNA reads TGTGCCAGCAGTGGGAGCGGGAGTGGAACCGGGGAGCTGTTTTTT.

The chain links TRBV5-1 to TRBJ1-6, with 7 bases aligning to TRBD1. After removal of 4 bases from V and 5 bases from J, the junction contained 6 bases not matched to a gene. CDR3 size: 15 residues. Germline loops: CDR1 SGHRS, CDR2 YFSETQ. CDR3 in amino acids: CASSNQGGDNSPLHF. For the CDR3, the DNA is TGCGCCAGCAGCAACCAGGGGGGAGATAATTCACCCCTCCACTTT.

The rearrangement links TRBV28 to TRBJ1-1, with 7 bases lining up with TRBD1. The germline CDR1 and CDR2 sequences are MDHEN and SYDVKM. CDR3 length equals 14 residues. With V trimmed by 4 bases and J by 2 bases, 4 bases remained unmatched. The CDR3 DNA reads as TGTGCCAGCAGTTACAGGGGACAAAACACTGAAGCTTTCTTT. Its translation: CASSYRGQNTEAFF.

This chain connects TRBV7-9 to TRBJ2-3, with 9 bases identical to TRBD1. Losses at the gene ends were 2 bases for V and 6 bases for J; bases not matched to a gene: 15. From germline, CDR1 is SEHNR and CDR2 FQNEAQ (reference sequence). This CDR3 spans 18 amino acids. The CDR3 coding sequence is TGTGCCAGCAGCTTAAGGGCGACAGGGGGTCCCGTATCCGATACGCAGTATTTT. Its translation: CASSLRATGGPVSDTQYF.

V and J are TRBV5-8 and TRBJ2-1; 14 bases map to TRBD2. There are 17 residues in the CDR3. The germline CDR1 and CDR2 sequences are SGHTS and YDEGEE. The ends lost 4 bases at V and 4 bases at J; junction bases unmatched: 7. The CDR3: CASSLKTSGRGYNEQFF. Written as DNA, the CDR3 is TGTGCCAGCAGCCTTAAGACTAGCGGGAGGGGTTACAATGAGCAGTTCTTC.

The chain links TRBV28 to TRBJ1-1, with 8 nucleotides matching TRBD1. The CDR3 has 15 amino acids. V was pared by 5 bases and J by 0 bases, with 5 bases of the junction left unmatched. Germline V CDR1 and CDR2: MDHEN, SYDVKM. CDR3 loop: CASSPDREMNTEAFF. CDR3 in DNA: TGTGCCAGCAGTCCGGACAGGGAAATGAACACTGAAGCTTTCTTT. The full variable domain, its missing parts supplied by reference TRBV28 and TRBJ1-1, is DVKVTQSSRYLVKRTGEKVFLECVQDMDHENMFWYRQDPGLGLRLIYFSYDVKMKEKGDIPEGYSVSREKKERFSLILESASTNQTSMYLCASSPDREMNTEAFFGQGTRLTVV.

This rearrangement joins TRBV3-1 (or the pseudogene TRBV3-2) to TRBJ2-5; tentatively, D is TRBD1 (6 bases). V dropped 4 bases and J dropped 5 bases, with 17 bases sitting between them. The germline V gene has CDR1 LGHDT and CDR2 YNNKEL (reference sequence). The CDR3 length is 15 residues. Here the CDR3 reads CASSPPGHLTETQYF. The CDR3 bases are TGTGCCAGCAGCCCGCCGGGACATTTAACGGAGACCCAGTACTTC.

The rearrangement links TRBV5-3 to TRBJ2-7; perhaps TRBD2 as D (6 bases). TRBV5-3 is given ORF status, its function remaining uncertain. Trimming took 1 base from V and 2 from J, leaving 13 bases between them. The CDR3 runs to 15 residues. CDR3 coding DNA: TGTGCCAGAAGCTTGCGGAGGGGTCACCCCTACGAGCAGTACTTC. It specifies CARSLRRGHPYEQYF.

The chain employs TRBV27 and TRBJ2-3, with a tentative D call TRBD2 (6 bases). The CDR3 spans 14 residues. Germline CDR1 is MNHEY and CDR2 is SMNVEV (reference sequence). V was clipped by 11 bases and J by 3 bases, with 18 bases between them. The DNA for the CDR3 is TGTGCCGCAAGCCGGGTCGGGGGAACAGATACGCAGTATTTT. Protein: CAASRVGGTDTQYF.

The CDR3 nucleotides are TGTGCCAGGGGATTGGGGGCAGGCGGGGAGCTGTTTTTT. Protein sequence: CARGLGAGGELFF. This chain joins TRBV2 and TRBJ2-2; D possibly corresponds to TRBD1 (6 bases). CDR1 and CDR2 (germline): SNHLY, FYNNEI. The CDR3 extends over 13 amino acids. Trimming left V 9 bases short and J 7 bases short, with 15 bases between.

V gene TRBV3-1 (or the pseudogene TRBV3-2) combines with J gene TRBJ1-6; 8 bases fit TRBD1. The CDR3 consists of 16 residues. Germline CDR1 reads LGHDT; CDR2 reads YNNKEL (reference sequence). V shed 6 bases and J 7 bases; nucleotides not matched to a gene: 11. The CDR3 reads CASSLTGVPENSPLHF. In nucleotides, the CDR3 is TGTGCCAGCAGTCTGACAGGGGTTCCCGAGAATTCACCCCTCCACTTT.

This chain connects TRBV5-3 to TRBJ2-1, with 9 bases aligning to TRBD2. TRBV5-3 is labeled an ORF, and its function is uncertain. This CDR3 is built from 15 residues. With V trimmed by 4 bases and J by 0 bases, 2 bases remained unmatched. The CDR3 loop reads CARSDSGSSYNEQFF. In DNA, the CDR3 is TGTGCCAGAAGCGATAGCGGGAGCTCCTACAATGAGCAGTTCTTC.

The rearrangement links TRBV27 to TRBJ2-5, with 11 bases aligning to TRBD2. The CDR3 sequence is 16 residues long. Losses at the gene ends were 5 bases for V and 5 bases for J; bases not matched to a gene: 10. Germline CDR1 and CDR2: MNHEY and SMNVEV (reference sequence). CDR3 DNA: TGTGCCAGCAGTCCTTTTAGCGGGAGGGCCGATGAGACCCAGTACTTC. It specifies CASSPFSGRADETQYF.

This chain joins TRBV28 and TRBJ1-1; D is uncertain. V gave up 5 bases and J gave up 3 bases, with 4 bases separating them. Per the germline V gene, CDR1 is MDHEN and CDR2 is SYDVKM. There are 11 residues in the CDR3. CDR3 region: CASSTDTEAFF. CDR3 DNA: TGTGCCAGCAGTACGGACACTGAAGCTTTCTTT.

The rearrangement joins TRBV9 to TRBJ1-3; D remains ambiguous. CDR1 and CDR2 (germline): SGDLS, YYNGEE. The CDR3 is 18 amino acids. Trimming took 4 bases from V and 0 from J, leaving 20 bases between them. CDR3 protein: CASSLNPSGGLSGNTIYF. DNA of the CDR3: TGTGCCAGCAGCTTAAACCCCTCGGGAGGGCTCTCTGGAAACACCATATATTTT.

V is TRBV27 and J is TRBJ2-6; possibly TRBD1 for D (5 bases). V shed 5 bases and J shed 1 base, with 12 bases lying between them. In germline, CDR1 is MNHEY, CDR2 SMNVEV (reference sequence). The CDR3 extends over 16 amino acids. This chain's CDR3 is CASSQVGVSGANVLTF. CDR3 DNA: TGTGCCAGCAGTCAGGTAGGGGTGTCTGGGGCCAACGTCCTGACTTTC.

The chain has TRBV30 and TRBJ2-7, with D hard to call. The CDR3 is 12 amino acids. V was cut by 0 bases and J by 4 bases, with 7 bases left in between. Germline loops: CDR1 GTSNPN, CDR2 SVGIG (reference sequence). The CDR3 sequence is CAWSVVAYEQYF. The CDR3 DNA is TGTGCCTGGAGTGTGGTGGCTTACGAGCAGTACTTC.